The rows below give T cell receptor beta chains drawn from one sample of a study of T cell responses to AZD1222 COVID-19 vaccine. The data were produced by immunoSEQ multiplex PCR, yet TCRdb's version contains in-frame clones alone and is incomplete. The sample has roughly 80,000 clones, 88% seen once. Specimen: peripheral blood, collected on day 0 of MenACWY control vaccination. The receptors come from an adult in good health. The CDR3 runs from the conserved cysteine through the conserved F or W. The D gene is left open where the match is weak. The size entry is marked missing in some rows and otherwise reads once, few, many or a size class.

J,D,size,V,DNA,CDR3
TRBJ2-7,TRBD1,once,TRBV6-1,TGTGCCAGCAGTGCGCCGACAGGGGCGTCCTCCTACGAGCAGTACTTC,CASSAPTGASSYEQYF
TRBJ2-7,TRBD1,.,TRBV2,TGTGCCAGCAGTCGGGACAGATCCTACGTTGAGCAGTACTTC,CASSRDRSYVEQYF
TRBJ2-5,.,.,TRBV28,TGTGCCAGCAGTCCCTCTATTGCAGGGGAAGGGGAGACCCAGTACTTC,CASSPSIAGEGETQYF
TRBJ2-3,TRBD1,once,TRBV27,TGTGCCAGCAGTTCCGGACAGGGTACAGATACGCAGTATTTT,CASSSGQGTDTQYF
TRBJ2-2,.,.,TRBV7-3,TGTGCCAGCAGCTTCCCAGGGCACACCGGGGAGCTGTTTTTT,CASSFPGHTGELFF
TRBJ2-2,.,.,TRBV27,TGTGCCAGCACCTTTGGGCTTGGGCTATCTAACACCGGGGAGCTGTTTTTT,CASTFGLGLSNTGELFF
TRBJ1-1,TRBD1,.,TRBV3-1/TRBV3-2,TGTGCCAGCAGCCCGACAGGGGGAGTCGCTGAAGCTTTCTTT,CASSPTGGVAEAFF
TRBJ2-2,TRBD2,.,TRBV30,TGTGCCTGGAGTGTAGTAGCAGGGAGGGCCGGGGAGCTGTTTTTT,CAWSVVAGRAGELFF
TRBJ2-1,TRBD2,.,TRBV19,TGTGCCAGTAGTATTAGGCTAGCGGGAGGCAATGAGCAGTTCTTC,CASSIRLAGGNEQFF
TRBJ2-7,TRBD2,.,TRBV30,TGTGCCTGGACTAGCGGGAACTACGAGCAGTACTTC,CAWTSGNYEQYF
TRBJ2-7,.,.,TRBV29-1,TGCAGCGTTGATTGGGGGTACGAGCAGTACTTC,CSVDWGYEQYF
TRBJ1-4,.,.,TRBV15,TGTGCCACCAGCAGAGACTCCCCCGTAGAAAAACTGTTTTTT,CATSRDSPVEKLFF
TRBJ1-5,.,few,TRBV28,TGTGCCAGCAGTACCTTAACCGCAAACAGGGTATATAGCAATCAGCCCCAGCATTTT,CASSTLTANRVYSNQPQHF
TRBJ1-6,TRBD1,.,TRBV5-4,TGTGCCAGCAGCTTGGGACAGGGCAATAATTCACCCCTCCACTTT,CASSLGQGNNSPLHF
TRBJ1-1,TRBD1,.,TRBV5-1,TGCGCCAGCGGCCTCCAGGGGGCTGGTACTGAAGCTTTCTTT,CASGLQGAGTEAFF
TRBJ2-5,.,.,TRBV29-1,TGCAGCGTTGGGGGAACCCGGTACCAAGAGACCCAGTACTTC,CSVGGTRYQETQYF
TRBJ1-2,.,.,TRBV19,TGTGCCAGTACCCGGGACTACTATGGCTACACCTTC,CASTRDYYGYTF
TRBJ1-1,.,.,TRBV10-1,TGCGCCAGCAGTGAGAGCCAGAGGACTGAAGCTTTCTTT,CASSESQRTEAFF
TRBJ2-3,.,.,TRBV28,TGTGCCAGCATTTTACAGACTAGCACAGATACGCAGTATTTT,CASILQTSTDTQYF
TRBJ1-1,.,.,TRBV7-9,TGTGCCAGCAGCTTACACCCTGTGAACACTGAAGCTTTCTTT,CASSLHPVNTEAFF
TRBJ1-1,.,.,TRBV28,TGTGCCAGCACCCTAGGGGGGGAAATTGACACTGAAGCTTTCTTT,CASTLGGEIDTEAFF
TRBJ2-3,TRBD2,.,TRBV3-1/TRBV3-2,TGTGCCAGCAGCCAAGATCCTAGCGGGAGTTTCGGGGTTACAGATACGCAGTATTTT,CASSQDPSGSFGVTDTQYF
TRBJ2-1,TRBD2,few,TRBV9,TGTGCCACCTCCCCTGGGACTAGCTCTGGGAATGAGCAGTTCTTC,CATSPGTSSGNEQFF
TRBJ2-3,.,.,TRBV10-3,TGTGCCAACGGGGATGATCGGGCCACAGATACGCAGTATTTT,CANGDDRATDTQYF
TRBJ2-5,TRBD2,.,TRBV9,TGTGCCAGCAGCCTCCGACCCCTTACTAGCGACCAAGAGACCCAGTACTTC,CASSLRPLTSDQETQYF
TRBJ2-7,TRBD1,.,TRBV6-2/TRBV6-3,TGTGCCAGCAGTATCGACAGGGGCGAGCAGTACTTC,CASSIDRGEQYF
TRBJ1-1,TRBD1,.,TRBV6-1,TGTGCCAGCAGTGAAGCTGGGACAGGGGCAAAAGCTTTCTTT,CASSEAGTGAKAFF
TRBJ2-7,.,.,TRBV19,TGTGCCAGTGGCAGGCGGGACCGGACCTACGAGCAGTACTTC,CASGRRDRTYEQYF
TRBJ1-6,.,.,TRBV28,TGTGCCAGCAGTTCTGGGGGTCAGAATTCACCCCTCCACTTT,CASSSGGQNSPLHF
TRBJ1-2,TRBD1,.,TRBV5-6,TGTGCCAGCAGCCTTCGTCCCGGGACAGGGCGCTATGGCTACACCTTC,CASSLRPGTGRYGYTF
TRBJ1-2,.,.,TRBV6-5,TGTGCCAGCAAATACACTGACTATGGCTACACCTTC,CASKYTDYGYTF
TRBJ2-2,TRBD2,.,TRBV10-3,TGTGCCATCAGTCGGAGCGGGAGCCTTAACACCGGGGAGCTGTTTTTT,CAISRSGSLNTGELFF
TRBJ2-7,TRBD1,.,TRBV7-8,TGTGCCAGCAGCTCCAGGGACAGGGGGCTCTCCTACGAGCAGTACTTC,CASSSRDRGLSYEQYF
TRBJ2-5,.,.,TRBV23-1,TGCGCCAATTCGCTTTGCGGAAGAGGGAAAGAGACCCAGTACTTC,CANSLCGRGKETQYF
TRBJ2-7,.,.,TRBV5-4,TGTGCCAGCAGCTTGAACTCAGGGTACGAGCAGTACTTC,CASSLNSGYEQYF
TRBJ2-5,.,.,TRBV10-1,TGCGCCAGCAGTGAGTTCGGTGGCGTTGGAGAGACCCAGTACTTC,CASSEFGGVGETQYF
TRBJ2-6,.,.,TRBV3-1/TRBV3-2,TGTGCCAGCAGCCAAGAGTCAGGGGTTGGGGCCAACGTCCTGACTTTC,CASSQESGVGANVLTF
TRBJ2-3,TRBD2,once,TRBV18,TGTGCCAGCTCAGCAGGACTAGCGGGAGGCTGGGGCACAGATACGCAGTATTTT,CASSAGLAGGWGTDTQYF
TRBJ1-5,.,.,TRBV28,TGTGCCAGCAAGGCACCGCACAATCAGCCCCAGCATTTT,CASKAPHNQPQHF
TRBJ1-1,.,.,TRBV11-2,TGTGCCAGCAGCCAAAGGGGCAGGTCAACTTACACTGAAGCTTTCTTT,CASSQRGRSTYTEAFF
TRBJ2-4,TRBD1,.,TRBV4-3,TGCGCCAGCAGCCAATCGCAGGGGGTCTTCCAGTACTTC,CASSQSQGVFQYF
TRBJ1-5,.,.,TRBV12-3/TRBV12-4,TGTGCCAGCAGCTACAACAGCAATCAGCCCCAGCATTTT,CASSYNSNQPQHF
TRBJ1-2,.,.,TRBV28,TGTGCCAGCAGTCCTGACAGAAGTGGCTACACCTTC,CASSPDRSGYTF
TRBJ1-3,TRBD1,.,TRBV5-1,TGCGCCAGCAGCGCAAAGACAGGGGAAGGAGGAGGAAACACCATATATTTT,CASSAKTGEGGGNTIYF
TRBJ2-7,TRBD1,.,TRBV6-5,TGTGCCAGCAGGACTACCGGGACAGGGGCCAGTGAGCAGTACTTC,CASRTTGTGASEQYF
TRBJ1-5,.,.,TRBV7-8,TGTGCCAGCAGCTTAGCACGAGTAGAAGCCCAGCATTTT,CASSLARVEAQHF
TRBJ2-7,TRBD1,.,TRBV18,TGTGCCAGCTCACCGCTCGGGACAGGTGACCACGAGCAGTACTTC,CASSPLGTGDHEQYF
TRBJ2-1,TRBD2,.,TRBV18,TGTGCCAGCTCACTTACCTTATCTTCTGTCTCCAGCGGGAGATCCTACAATGAGCAGTTCTTC,CASSLTLSSVSSGRSYNEQFF
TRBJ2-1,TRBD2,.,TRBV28,TGTGCCAGCAACATGTGGCGGGGGACTTACAATGAGCAGTTCTTC,CASNMWRGTYNEQFF
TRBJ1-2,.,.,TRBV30,TGTGCCTGGAACATAGGGGGTTCGGACTATGGCTACACCTTC,CAWNIGGSDYGYTF
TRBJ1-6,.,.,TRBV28,TGTGCCAGCAGTGCAGGCCCACGGGGCTCACCCCTCCACTTT,CASSAGPRGSPLHF
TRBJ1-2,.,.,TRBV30,TGTGCCTGGAGCCTTGGGGGTGCTCTGGGCTATGGCTACACCTTC,CAWSLGGALGYGYTF
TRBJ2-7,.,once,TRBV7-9,TGTGCCAGCAGCTTAGTAGCAGGCGCCTCCTACGAGCAGTACTTC,CASSLVAGASYEQYF
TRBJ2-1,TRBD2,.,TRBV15,TGTGCCACCAGAGGAGGGACTAGCGGGACAGGTTACTATGAGCAGTTCTTC,CATRGGTSGTGYYEQFF
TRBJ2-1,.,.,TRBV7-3,TGTGCCAGCAGCTTTAGCGGAAACTCCTACAATGAGCAGTTCTTC,CASSFSGNSYNEQFF
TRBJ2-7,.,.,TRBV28,TGTGCCAGCAGTTTCAAGGGCGAGCAGTACTTC,CASSFKGEQYF
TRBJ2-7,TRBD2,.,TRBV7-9,TGTGCCAGCAGCTTAAGCACTAGCGGAACCTACGAGCAGTACTTC,CASSLSTSGTYEQYF
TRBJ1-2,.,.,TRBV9,TGTGCCAGCAGCGTAGAGGCCAGCAACTTATATGGCTACACCTTC,CASSVEASNLYGYTF
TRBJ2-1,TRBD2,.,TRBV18,TGTGCCAGCTCACCACCAGCGGGAGTCACCTACAATGAGCAGTTCTTC,CASSPPAGVTYNEQFF